The 22 T cell receptor beta chains below all came from one sample that was sequenced in a study of shared clonotypes between healthy human individuals. Data came from immunoSEQ multiplex PCR; TCRdb stores just in-frame clones and leaves some out. The table includes around 610,000 clones, around 96% detected once. It was CD45RO-negative cells, positively selected for CCR7, that made up naive CD8 cells, with terminally differentiated effector memory CD45RA+ cells excluded. The sample was naive CD8+ T cells sorted from blood. The receptor set was obtained from a woman between 25 and 40 years old in good health.

The gene calls are TRBV10-1 and TRBJ2-1; unclear D gene. The V gene's germline CDR1 is WNHNN and CDR2 SYGVQD (reference sequence). The CDR3 runs 17 residues. Between the trimmed V and J ends, which lost 3 bases and 4 bases, there was a span of 19 bases. In DNA, the CDR3 is TGCGCCAGCAGTGACATAAACTCTATGGCTGCGTACAATGAGCAGTTCTTC. Its translation is CASSDINSMAAYNEQFF.

The chain employs TRBV27 and TRBJ2-3; D is undetermined. This CDR3 comprises 12 residues. Germline V CDR1 and CDR2: MNHEY, SMNVEV (reference sequence). Trimming left V 6 bases short and J 0 bases short, with 4 bases between. DNA of the CDR3: TGTGCCAGCAGGACTAGCACAGATACGCAGTATTTT. Translating it yields CASRTSTDTQYF.

V gene TRBV19 combines with J gene TRBJ1-1; D not certain. The germline V gene has CDR1 LNHDA and CDR2 SQIVND (reference sequence). Trimming took off 7 bases at V and 1 base at J, with 13 bases between the two ends. This CDR3 has 14 amino acids. The CDR3 nucleotides read TGTGCCAGTACCCGCGAGTACGCGAACACTGAAGCTTTCTTT. This gives the protein CASTREYANTEAFF.

The gene calls are TRBV13 and TRBJ2-2; TRBD1 or TRBD2 may be the D gene (5 bases each). This CDR3 has 16 amino acids. V lost 5 bases and J lost 0, with 13 bases in between. Per the germline V gene, CDR1 is PRHDT and CDR2 is FYEKMQ (reference sequence). Here the CDR3 reads CASSPTGTANTGELFF. DNA for the CDR3: TGTGCCAGCAGCCCAACCGGGACCGCGAACACCGGGGAGCTGTTTTTT.

The rearrangement joins TRBV9 to TRBJ1-1; D ambiguous. CDR3 length: 15 residues. Looked up from germline, CDR1 is SGDLS and CDR2 is YYNGEE. The ends were cut back, 0 bases at V and 0 bases at J, with 9 bases in the middle. The CDR3 sequence: CASSVVQALNTEAFF. CDR3 sequence (DNA): TGTGCCAGCAGCGTAGTGCAGGCCTTGAACACTGAAGCTTTCTTT.

Here the CDR3 DNA reads TGTGCCAGCAGCTTTGAGTCTGTTGAGCAGTTCTTC. Amino acid sequence: CASSFESVEQFF. This chain links TRBV11-2 with TRBJ2-1; no reliable D call. The CDR3 contains 12 residues. The germline gives CDR1 SGHAT, CDR2 FQNNGV. The V end was cut by 3 bases, the J end by 9 bases, with 9 bases between.

This sequence joins TRBV6-1 and TRBJ2-7; 9 positions agree with TRBD1. Germline V lookup: CDR1 MNHNS, CDR2 SASEGT. J was trimmed by 3 bases and V by 1 base; bases with no gene match: 4. This CDR3 has 15 amino acids. The DNA for the CDR3 is TGTGCCAGCAGTGAAGGGAACAGGGGGCTCTACGAGCAGTACTTC. It is translated as CASSEGNRGLYEQYF.

The rearrangement joins TRBV15 to TRBJ1-1; D not certain. Trimming removed 0 bases at V and 8 bases at J, with 10 bases between. CDR1 and CDR2 (germline): LNHNV, YYDKDF (reference sequence). The CDR3 consists of 13 residues. The CDR3 here is CATSRDPAREAFF. DNA of the CDR3: TGTGCCACCAGCAGAGATCCGGCCAGAGAAGCTTTCTTT. Full variable domain (missing parts from reference TRBV15 and TRBJ1-1): DAMVIQNPRYQVTQFGKPVTLSCSQTLNHNVMYWYQQKSSQAPKLLFHYYDKDFNNEADTPDNFQSRRPNTSFCFLDIRSPGLGDTAMYLCATSRDPAREAFFGQGTRLTVV.

This chain links TRBV25-1 with TRBJ1-2; the D gene is possibly TRBD1 (5 bases). Trimming took 5 bases from V and 5 from J, leaving 9 bases between them. The CDR3 has 12 amino acids. Germline V gene sequence: CDR1 MGHDK, CDR2 SYGVNS. The CDR3 region has the DNA TGTGCCAGCAGTTCCACAGGATATGGCTACACCTTC. Translation gives CASSSTGYGYTF.

The J gene is TRBJ1-1, the V gene TRBV29-1; TRBD1 agrees at 7 bases. Germline-derived CDR1 and CDR2 are SQVTM and ANQGSEA. The CDR3 loop spans 12 amino acids. The V and J ends lost 4 bases and 5 bases, in that order; junction bases with no gene match: 4. In DNA form, the CDR3 reads TGCAGCGTTGGGCAGGGGGAGACTGAAGCTTTCTTT. Translating gives CSVGQGETEAFF. Variable domain in full (rest from reference TRBV29-1 and TRBJ1-1): SAVISQKPSRDICQRGTSLTIQCQVDSQVTMMFWYRQQPGQSLTLIATANQGSEATYESGFVIDKFPISRPNLTFSTLTVSNMSPEDSSIYLCSVGQGETEAFFGQGTRLTVV.

The chain joins TRBV5-6 to TRBJ2-7; perhaps TRBD1 as D (6 bases). The CDR3 is 14 amino acids. Germline values: CDR1 SGHDT, CDR2 YYEEEE. V gave up 4 bases and J gave up 2 bases, with 13 bases separating them. The CDR3 loop is CASSRRQETYEQYF. As DNA, the CDR3 is TGTGCCAGCAGCCGGAGACAGGAGACCTACGAGCAGTACTTC.

The CDR3 DNA follows: TGTGCCAGCATAGCCGGGACGGGCTACGAGCAGTACTTC. Amino acid sequence: CASIAGTGYEQYF. The chain carries TRBV27 and TRBJ2-7; either TRBD1 or TRBD2 may fit D (5 bases each). Trimming pared 7 bases from V and 3 bases from J, leaving 13 bases between. The V gene's germline CDR1 is MNHEY and CDR2 SMNVEV (reference sequence). This CDR3 is 13 amino acids long.

V and J are TRBV28 and TRBJ1-2; 11 nucleotides match TRBD1. The germline V gene has CDR1 MDHEN and CDR2 SYDVKM. The junction had 6 bases not matched to a gene; V was cut back by 3 bases and J by 0 bases. This CDR3 has 17 amino acids. CDR3 bases: TGTGCCAGCAGTTTGGGACAGGGGGGGTGGACTAACTATGGCTACACCTTC. This codes for CASSLGQGGWTNYGYTF.

This chain uses TRBV27 with TRBJ2-7, with 8 bases lining up with TRBD1. Germline loops: CDR1 MNHEY, CDR2 SMNVEV (reference sequence). Trimming at V came to 6 bases and at J to 1 base, leaving 5 bases not matched to a gene. There are 14 residues in the CDR3. DNA of the CDR3: TGTGCCAGCAGACCTCGGACAGGGTCCTACGAGCAGTACTTC. It yields the protein CASRPRTGSYEQYF.

The genes are TRBV27 and TRBJ2-1; no firm D call. Trimming stripped 5 bases from V and 1 base from J, with 6 bases between. The CDR3 length is 13 residues. Germline V gene data show CDR1 as MNHEY and CDR2 as SMNVEV (reference sequence). The CDR3 loop reads CASSDRSYNEQFF. The DNA for the CDR3 is TGTGCCAGCAGTGACCGATCCTACAATGAGCAGTTCTTC.

The CDR3 DNA sequence: TGTGCCAGTAGTATAGGTGTCGGACAGGGTATTCAGCCCCAGCATTTT. It encodes CASSIGVGQGIQPQHF. The J gene is TRBJ1-5, the V gene TRBV19; 8 bases match TRBD1. Germline assignment: CDR1 LNHDA and CDR2 SQIVND (reference sequence). The CDR3 consists of 16 residues. The V segment lost 1 base and the J segment 6 bases; nucleotides outside the gene matches: 8.

The J gene is TRBJ1-1, the V gene TRBV11-2; D unresolved. Per the germline V gene, CDR1 is SGHAT and CDR2 is FQNNGV. Trimming removed 1 base at V and 11 bases at J, with 11 bases between. There are 12 residues in the CDR3. CDR3 DNA sequence: TGTGCCAGCAGCTTAGGGAAGTTATTTGCTTTCTTT. Its protein is CASSLGKLFAFF.

The chain uses TRBV9 and TRBJ2-5, with TRBD1 identical over 7 bases. Germline CDR1 SGDLS, CDR2 YYNGEE. V shed 3 bases and J 0 bases; nucleotides not matched to a gene: 8. This CDR3 spans 16 amino acids. CDR3 region: CASSATGEGNQETQYF. CDR3 in DNA: TGTGCCAGCAGCGCAACAGGGGAAGGAAACCAAGAGACCCAGTACTTC.

Note on this clone: The same CDR3 arises from other DNA sequences in this sample as well. The V gene is TRBV7-9, the J gene TRBJ2-7; 9 nucleotides agree with TRBD1. This CDR3 comprises 13 residues. The V and J ends lost 5 bases and 3 bases, in that order; junction bases with no gene match: 2. Germline assignment: CDR1 SEHNR and CDR2 FQNEAQ (reference sequence). The CDR3 DNA follows: TGTGCCAGCAGCCCGGGACAGGGCTACGAGCAGTACTTC. Its translation: CASSPGQGYEQYF.

J is TRBJ1-2 and V is TRBV11-2; tentatively, D is TRBD1 (5 bases). Germline CDR1 SGHAT, CDR2 FQNNGV. This CDR3 spans 14 amino acids. V was trimmed by 3 bases and J by 7 bases, leaving 15 bases between them. The CDR3 DNA sequence: TGTGCCAGCAGCTTGAGGGGTTGGTTAGGTGGCTACACCTTC. This encodes CASSLRGWLGGYTF.

V usage is TRBV7-9 and J usage is TRBJ2-5; TRBD1 matches 8 bases. The CDR3 runs to 16 residues. Germline V gene sequence: CDR1 SEHNR, CDR2 FQNEAQ (reference sequence). V shed 1 base, J shed 4 bases, and the junction held 8 bases outside the gene matches. CDR3 sequence reads: CASSLVGGQVLETQYF. CDR3 DNA: TGTGCCAGCAGCTTAGTCGGGGGACAGGTGTTAGAGACCCAGTACTTC. Variable domain in full (rest from reference TRBV7-9 and TRBJ2-5): DTGVSQNPRHKITKRGQNVTFRCDPISEHNRLYWYRQTLGQGPEFLTYFQNEAQLEKSRLLSDRFSAERPKGSFSTLEIQRTEQGDSAMYLCASSLVGGQVLETQYFGPGTRLLVL.

The chain carries TRBV27 and TRBJ2-7; maybe TRBD2 (6 bases). CDR1 is MNHEY and CDR2 is SMNVEV in the germline V gene (reference sequence). The CDR3 covers 15 residues. The V gene lost 5 bases and the J gene lost 2 bases, with 16 bases spanning the gap. The CDR3 region is CASSLTSYGAYEQYF. CDR3 nucleotide sequence: TGTGCCAGCAGTCTAACTAGCTACGGCGCCTACGAGCAGTACTTC.